The source of this T cell receptor beta chain is a study of blood T cell repertoires in COVID-19. The table lists this clone with a count of one. In the source study's methods: Estimation of nucleated cell counts was performed using reference gene primer amplification. Produced via immunoSEQ multiplex PCR; TCRdb's table is partial and in-frame only. That table furnishes V, J and clone size, whereas the DNA furnished D and trimming. The table shows roughly 200,000 clones, with approximately 75% occurring only once. The CDR3 is 16 amino acids. CDR1 is LGHNA and CDR2 is YNFKEQ in the germline V gene. V gave up 0 bases and J gave up 4 bases; unmatched junction bases: 3.

The source of this sequence is a man aged 35 to 55 who had recovered from COVID-19. The sequencing input was PBMCs or T cells enriched from blood (not recorded which). V and J are TRBV4-2 and TRBJ2-1; TRBD2 matches at 10 bases. CDR3 nucleotides: TGTGCCAGCAGCCAAGACCTAGCGGGGGAATACAATGAGCAGTTCTTC. This translates into CASSQDLAGEYNEQFF.